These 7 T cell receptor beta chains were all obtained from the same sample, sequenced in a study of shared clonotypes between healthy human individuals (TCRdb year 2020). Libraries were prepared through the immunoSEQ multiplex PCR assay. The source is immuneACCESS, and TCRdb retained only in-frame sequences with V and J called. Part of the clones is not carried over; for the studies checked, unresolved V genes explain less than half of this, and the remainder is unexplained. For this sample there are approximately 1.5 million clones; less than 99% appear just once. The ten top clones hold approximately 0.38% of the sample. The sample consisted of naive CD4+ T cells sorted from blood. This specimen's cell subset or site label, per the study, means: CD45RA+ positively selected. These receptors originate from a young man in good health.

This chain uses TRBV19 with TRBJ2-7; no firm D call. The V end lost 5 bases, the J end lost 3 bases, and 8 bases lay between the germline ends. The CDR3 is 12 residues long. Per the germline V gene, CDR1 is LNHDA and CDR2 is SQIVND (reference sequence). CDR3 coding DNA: TGTGCCAGTAGTTCCCCCCTCTACGAGCAGTACTTC. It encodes CASSSPLYEQYF.

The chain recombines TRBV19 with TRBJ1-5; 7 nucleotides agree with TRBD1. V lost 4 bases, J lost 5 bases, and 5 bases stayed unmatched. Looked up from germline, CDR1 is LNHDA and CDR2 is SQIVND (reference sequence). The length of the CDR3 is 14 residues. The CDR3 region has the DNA TGTGCCAGTAGTACCCAGGGGGGCTATCAGCCCCAGCATTTT. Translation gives CASSTQGGYQPQHF.

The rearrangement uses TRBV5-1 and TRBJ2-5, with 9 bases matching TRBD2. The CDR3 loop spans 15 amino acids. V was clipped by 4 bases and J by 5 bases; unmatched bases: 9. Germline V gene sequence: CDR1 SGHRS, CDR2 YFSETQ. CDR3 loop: CASSAPSGMGETQYF. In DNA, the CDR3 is TGCGCCAGCAGCGCGCCTAGCGGGATGGGGGAGACCCAGTACTTC.

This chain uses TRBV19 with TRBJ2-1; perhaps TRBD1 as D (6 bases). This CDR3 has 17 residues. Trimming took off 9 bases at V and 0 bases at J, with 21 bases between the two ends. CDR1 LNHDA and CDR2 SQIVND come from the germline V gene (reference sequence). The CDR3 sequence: CARAQGKGHSSYNEQFF. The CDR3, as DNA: TGTGCCAGAGCGCAGGGTAAGGGACATAGCTCCTACAATGAGCAGTTCTTC.

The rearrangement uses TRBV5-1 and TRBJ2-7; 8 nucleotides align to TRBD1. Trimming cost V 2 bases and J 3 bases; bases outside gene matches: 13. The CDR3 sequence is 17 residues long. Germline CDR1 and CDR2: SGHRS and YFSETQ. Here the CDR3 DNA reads TGCGCCAGCAGCTTAGGACCCCGGGACAGGACTGACTACGAGCAGTACTTC. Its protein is CASSLGPRDRTDYEQYF.

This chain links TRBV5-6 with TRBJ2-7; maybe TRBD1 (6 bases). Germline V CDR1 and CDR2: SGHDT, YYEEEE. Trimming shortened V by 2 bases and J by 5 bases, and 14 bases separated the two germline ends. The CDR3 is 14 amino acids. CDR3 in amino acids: CASSFQGYGNEQYF. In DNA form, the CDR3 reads TGTGCCAGCAGCTTCCAGGGGTACGGGAACGAGCAGTACTTC.

CDR3 in DNA: TGTGCCAGCAGGAGACTAGCGAGACTCTTCTCCGAGCAGTACTTC. Translation gives CASRRLARLFSEQYF. V is TRBV7-2 and J is TRBJ2-7, with 8 nucleotides matching TRBD2. Germline assignment: CDR1 SGHTA and CDR2 FQGNSA. The ends lost 6 bases at V and 6 bases at J; junction bases unmatched: 13. The CDR3 loop spans 15 amino acids.